The 15 T cell receptor beta chains given below trace back to one sample, sequenced in a study of shared clonotypes between healthy human individuals. The method was immunoSEQ multiplex PCR; TCRdb's version includes in-frame clones alone and lacks a portion of them. The table lists about 2.4 million clones, over 85% of them singletons. Source material: naive CD4+ T cells sorted from blood. Subset described: CD45RA+ positively selected. Receptors were obtained from a man aged 18-30 years in good health.

The chain is built from TRBV1 and TRBJ2-7. TRBV1 is flagged as a pseudogene. This CDR3 is 15 amino acids long. This CDR3 reads CTSSQEIGSPYEQYF. In nucleotides, the CDR3 is TGCACCAGCAGCCAAGAGATCGGCAGCCCGTACGAGCAGTACTTC.

The gene calls are TRBV7-9 and TRBJ2-7; D ambiguous. There are 11 residues in the CDR3. Germline loops: CDR1 SEHNR, CDR2 FQNEAQ (reference sequence). V dropped 5 bases and J dropped 7 bases, with 9 bases sitting between them. In nucleotides, the CDR3 is TGTGCCAGCAGCCATGGGCCGGAGCAGTACTTC. This sequence encodes CASSHGPEQYF.

The chain uses TRBV7-8 and TRBJ2-5; the D gene is possibly TRBD2 (6 bases). V was clipped by 4 bases and J by 4 bases, with 10 bases between them. The V gene's germline CDR1 is SGHVS and CDR2 FQNEAQ. CDR3 size: 13 residues. The chain's CDR3 is CASSWGLLETQYF. CDR3 sequence (DNA): TGTGCCAGCAGCTGGGGACTCCTAGAGACCCAGTACTTC. Based on the CDR3 plus reference TRBV7-8 and TRBJ2-5, the full variable domain is GAGVSQSPRYKVAKRGQDVALRCDPISGHVSLFWYQQALGQGPEFLTYFQNEAQLDKSGLPSDRFFAERPEGSVSTLKIQRTQQEDSAVYLCASSWGLLETQYFGPGTRLLVL.

The chain links TRBV5-1 to TRBJ2-7; D is ambiguous. Trimming took off 0 bases at V and 3 bases at J, with 13 bases between the two ends. The germline CDR1 and CDR2 sequences are SGHRS and YFSETQ. The CDR3 runs 15 residues. The CDR3 region is CASSLASVGFYEQYF. CDR3 nucleotides: TGCGCCAGCAGCTTGGCCAGCGTCGGGTTCTACGAGCAGTACTTC.

The genes are TRBV29-1 and TRBJ2-1; 12 nucleotides agree with TRBD2. The CDR3 is made up of 14 amino acids. CDR1 and CDR2 (germline): SQVTM, ANQGSEA. The V segment lost 3 bases and the J segment 10 bases; nucleotides outside the gene matches: 7. CDR3 coding DNA: TGCAGCGTTGACTTAGAGCTAGCGGGAGGGGAGCAGTTCTTC. Its protein product is CSVDLELAGGEQFF.

Note on this clone: Relative to the germline gene, one junction end is altered; a read error may explain this. Other nucleotide sequences in the sample specify the same CDR3. The chain employs TRBV10-1 and TRBJ2-4; D call uncertain. The CDR3 covers 14 residues. Germline loops: CDR1 WNHNN, CDR2 SYGVQD (reference sequence). CDR3 region: CASSDGGTKNIQYF. The CDR3, as DNA: TGCGCCAGCAGTGATGGTGGAACCAAAAATATTCAGTACTTC.

Only one count was recorded for this clone. The chain recombines TRBV27 with TRBJ2-5; TRBD1 agrees at 7 bases. Trimming took 2 bases from V and 0 from J; bases not matched to a gene: 3. The CDR3 covers 15 residues. Germline CDR1 MNHEY, CDR2 SMNVEV (reference sequence). The CDR3 region is CASSLHGTDQETQYF. CDR3 sequence (DNA): TGTGCCAGCAGTTTACATGGGACAGACCAAGAGACCCAGTACTTC.

The V call is TRBV6-6, the J call TRBJ1-2, with D possibly matching TRBD1 (5 bases). The ends were cut back, 10 bases at V and 3 bases at J, with 9 bases in the middle. The germline gives CDR1 MNHNY, CDR2 SVGAGI (reference sequence). The CDR3 loop spans 11 amino acids. CDR3 bases: TGTGCCACCTCCAGGGACTATGGCTACACCTTC. Translated, it gives CATSRDYGYTF.

V and J are TRBV21-1 and TRBJ1-2; the table assigns TRBD1, which was not confirmed against the DNA. TRBV21-1 is described as a pseudogene. The CDR3 consists of 13 residues. CDR3 in amino acids: CATIWARGDGYTF. The CDR3, as DNA: TGTGCCACCATTTGGGCAAGGGGCGACGGCTACACCTTC.

This chain connects TRBV18 to TRBJ1-2, with a possible D match to TRBD1 (6 bases). Germline-derived CDR1 and CDR2 are KGHSH and LQKENI. The CDR3 runs 17 residues. V shed 3 bases and J shed 0 bases, with 17 bases lying between them. CDR3 sequence reads: CASSPWQGSATNYGYTF. The CDR3 DNA sequence: TGTGCCAGCTCACCTTGGCAGGGGAGCGCTACTAACTATGGCTACACCTTC.

This chain links TRBV4-1 with TRBJ1-3; D is uncertain. V shed 1 base and J shed 0 bases, with 4 bases lying between them. There are 14 residues in the CDR3. Germline assignment: CDR1 MGHRA and CDR2 YSYEKL. The CDR3 DNA sequence: TGCGCCAGCAGCCAAGTTTCCTCTGGAAACACCATATATTTT. It codes for CASSQVSSGNTIYF.

V is TRBV5-1 and J is TRBJ1-1; D is ambiguous. V was shortened by 0 bases and J by 7 bases, with 10 bases between the two germline ends. Germline V gene data show CDR1 as SGHRS and CDR2 as YFSETQ. This CDR3 is 13 amino acids long. In DNA, the CDR3 is TGCGCCAGCAGCTTGGGTGGTCGGCTTGAAGCTTTCTTT. Its translation: CASSLGGRLEAFF.

This CDR3 reads CALVTGGTQYF. Here the CDR3 DNA reads TGTGCCTTAGTCACAGGGGGTACGCAGTATTTT. This chain links TRBV30 with TRBJ2-3; 8 bases are shared with TRBD1. CDR3 size: 11 residues. In germline, CDR1 is GTSNPN, CDR2 SVGIG (reference sequence). The ends lost 7 bases at V and 8 bases at J; junction bases unmatched: 5.

The chain is built from TRBV28 and TRBJ1-3; 8 nucleotides line up with TRBD1. V shed 5 bases and J 4 bases; nucleotides not matched to a gene: 7. This CDR3 comprises 15 residues. Germline V CDR1 and CDR2: MDHEN, SYDVKM. CDR3: CASSTQGAGGNTIYF. The CDR3, as DNA: TGTGCCAGCAGTACCCAGGGGGCAGGGGGAAACACCATATATTTT.

The chain employs TRBV11-2 and TRBJ1-5; weak D call: TRBD1 (5 bases). Trimming pared 4 bases from V and 6 bases from J, leaving 16 bases between. This CDR3 is built from 15 residues. Germline CDR1 reads SGHAT; CDR2 reads FQNNGV. For the CDR3, the DNA is TGTGCCAGCAGCTGTGCAAGGGGAGAGGGTCAGCCCCAGCATTTT. Amino acid sequence: CASSCARGEGQPQHF.